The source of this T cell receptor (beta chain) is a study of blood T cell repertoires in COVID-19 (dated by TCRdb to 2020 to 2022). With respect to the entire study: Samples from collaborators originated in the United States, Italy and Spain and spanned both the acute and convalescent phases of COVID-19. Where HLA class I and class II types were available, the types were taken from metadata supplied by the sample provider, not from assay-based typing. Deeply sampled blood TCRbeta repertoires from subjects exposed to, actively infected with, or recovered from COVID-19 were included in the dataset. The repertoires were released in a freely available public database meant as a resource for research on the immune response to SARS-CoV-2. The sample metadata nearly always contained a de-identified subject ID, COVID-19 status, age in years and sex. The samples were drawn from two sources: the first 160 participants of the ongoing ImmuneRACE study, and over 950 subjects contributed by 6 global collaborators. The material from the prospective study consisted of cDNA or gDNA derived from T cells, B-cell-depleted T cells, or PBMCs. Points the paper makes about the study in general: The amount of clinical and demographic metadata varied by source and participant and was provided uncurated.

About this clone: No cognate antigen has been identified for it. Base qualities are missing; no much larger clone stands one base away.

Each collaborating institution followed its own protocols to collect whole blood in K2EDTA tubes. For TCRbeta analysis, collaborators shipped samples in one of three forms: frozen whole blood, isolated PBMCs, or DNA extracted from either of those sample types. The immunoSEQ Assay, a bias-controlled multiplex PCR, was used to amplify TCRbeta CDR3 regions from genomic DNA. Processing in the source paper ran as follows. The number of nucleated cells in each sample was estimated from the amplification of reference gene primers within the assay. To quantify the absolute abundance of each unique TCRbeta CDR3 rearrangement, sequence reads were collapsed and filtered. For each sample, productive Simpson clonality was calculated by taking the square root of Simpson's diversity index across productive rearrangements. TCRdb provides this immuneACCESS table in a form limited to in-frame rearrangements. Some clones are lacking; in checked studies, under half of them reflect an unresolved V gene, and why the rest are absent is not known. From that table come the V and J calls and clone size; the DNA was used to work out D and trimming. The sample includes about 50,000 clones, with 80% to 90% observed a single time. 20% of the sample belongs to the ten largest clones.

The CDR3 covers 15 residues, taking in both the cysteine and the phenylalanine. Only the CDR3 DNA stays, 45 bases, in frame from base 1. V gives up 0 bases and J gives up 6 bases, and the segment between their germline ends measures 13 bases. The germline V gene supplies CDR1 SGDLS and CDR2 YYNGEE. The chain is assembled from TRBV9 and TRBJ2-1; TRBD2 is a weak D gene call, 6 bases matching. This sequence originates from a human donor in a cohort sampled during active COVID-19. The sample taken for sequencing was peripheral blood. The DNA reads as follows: TGTGCCAGCAGCGTAGCTCCGGGGGTGGGCAATGAGCAGTTCTTC. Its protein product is CASSVAPGVGNEQFF.